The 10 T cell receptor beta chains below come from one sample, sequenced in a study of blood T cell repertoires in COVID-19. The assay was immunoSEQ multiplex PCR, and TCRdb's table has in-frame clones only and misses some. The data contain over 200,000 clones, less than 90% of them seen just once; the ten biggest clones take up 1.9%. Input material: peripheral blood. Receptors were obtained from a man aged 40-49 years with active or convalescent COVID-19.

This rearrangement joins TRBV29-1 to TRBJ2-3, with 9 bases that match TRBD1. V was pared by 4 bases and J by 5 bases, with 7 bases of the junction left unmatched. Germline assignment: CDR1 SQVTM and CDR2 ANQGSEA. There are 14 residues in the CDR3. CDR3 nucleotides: TGCAGCGTTGTCCCGGGACAGGGTGGAGATACGCAGTATTTT. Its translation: CSVVPGQGGDTQYF.

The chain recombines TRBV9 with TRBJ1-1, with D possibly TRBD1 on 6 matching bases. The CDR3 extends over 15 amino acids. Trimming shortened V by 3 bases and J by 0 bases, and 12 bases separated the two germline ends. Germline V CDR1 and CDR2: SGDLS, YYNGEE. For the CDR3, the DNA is TGTGCCAGCAGCGGTACGGACAGTATGAACACTGAAGCTTTCTTT. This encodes CASSGTDSMNTEAFF.

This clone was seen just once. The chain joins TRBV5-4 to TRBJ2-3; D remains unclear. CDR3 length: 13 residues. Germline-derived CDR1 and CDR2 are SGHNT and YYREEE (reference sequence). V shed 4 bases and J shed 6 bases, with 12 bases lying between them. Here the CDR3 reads CASSNKKEDTQYF. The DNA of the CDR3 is TGTGCCAGCAGCAACAAAAAGGAGGATACGCAGTATTTT.

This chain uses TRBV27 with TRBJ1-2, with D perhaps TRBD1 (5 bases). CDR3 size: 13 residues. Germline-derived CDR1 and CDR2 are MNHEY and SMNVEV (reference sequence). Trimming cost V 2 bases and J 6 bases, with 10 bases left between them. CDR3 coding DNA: TGTGCCAGCAGTTTACAGGGCACGGATGGCTACACCTTC. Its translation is CASSLQGTDGYTF.

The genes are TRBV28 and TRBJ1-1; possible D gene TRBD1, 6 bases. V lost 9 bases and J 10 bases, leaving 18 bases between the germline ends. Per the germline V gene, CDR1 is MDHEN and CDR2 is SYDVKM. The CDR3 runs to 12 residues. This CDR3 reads CASSGQGGGAFF. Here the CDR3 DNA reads TGTGCCAGTTCAGGCCAAGGGGGGGGAGCTTTCTTT.

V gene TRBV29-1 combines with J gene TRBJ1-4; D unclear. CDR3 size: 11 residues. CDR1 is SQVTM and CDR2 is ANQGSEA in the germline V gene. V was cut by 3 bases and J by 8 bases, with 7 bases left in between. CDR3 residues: CSVDSGEKLFF. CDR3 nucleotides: TGCAGCGTTGATTCGGGGGAAAAACTGTTTTTT.

The CDR3 protein is CASSPGRVRGNTIYF. As DNA, the CDR3 is TGTGCCAGCAGCCCGGGCAGGGTGAGGGGAAACACCATATATTTT. The chain carries TRBV7-2 and TRBJ1-3; D possibly corresponds to TRBD1 (5 bases). The CDR3 is made up of 15 amino acids. Germline CDR1 reads SGHTA; CDR2 reads FQGNSA. The V end lost 5 bases, the J end lost 4 bases, and 15 bases lay between the germline ends.

The CDR3 nucleotides read TGTGCCAGCAGCGTAGATTCGGCTCAGGCAGGGGGGAGCTACACCTTC. Amino acids: CASSVDSAQAGGSYTF. V and J are TRBV9 and TRBJ1-2, with 7 bases matching TRBD1. The CDR3 length is 16 residues. Germline-derived CDR1 and CDR2 are SGDLS and YYNGEE. Trimming removed 0 bases from V and 9 bases from J; junction bases left unmatched: 14.

The CDR3 DNA is TGTGCCAGCAGCGACTTAGAAGAGGGCCTTGGGGAGCCCCAGCATTTT. Translating it yields CASSDLEEGLGEPQHF. The chain combines TRBV9 with TRBJ1-5, with unresolved D. In germline, CDR1 is SGDLS, CDR2 YYNGEE. V dropped 3 bases and J dropped 8 bases, with 21 bases sitting between them. The CDR3 is 16 amino acids.

In DNA form, the CDR3 reads TGTGCCAGCAGTTTATCTGGCCTTTACTCTGGAAACACCATATATTTT. This gives the protein CASSLSGLYSGNTIYF. The V call is TRBV28, the J call TRBJ1-3; D not certain. V lost 1 base to trimming and J lost 0 bases, with 10 bases between them. CDR1 is MDHEN and CDR2 is SYDVKM in the germline V gene. CDR3 length: 16 amino acids. Based on the CDR3 plus reference TRBV28 and TRBJ1-3, the full variable domain is DVKVTQSSRYLVKRTGEKVFLECVQDMDHENMFWYRQDPGLGLRLIYFSYDVKMKEKGDIPEGYSVSREKKERFSLILESASTNQTSMYLCASSLSGLYSGNTIYFGEGSWLTVV.